Described below is a single T cell receptor (beta chain) sequence and its context. This clone was observed once. The antigen this receptor binds is unknown. Base qualities are missing; no much larger clone stands one base away. The record originates from a study of OX40 agonist ivuxolimab in advanced cancers. Notes on the research overall: Ivuxolimab, which targeted the costimulatory receptor OX40 (CD134), was an agonistic, fully human IgG2 monoclonal antibody. Intravenous ivuxolimab was administered to patients every 2 weeks at six dose levels: 0.01, 0.1, 0.3, 1.5, 3 and 10 mg/kg. The monotherapy dose-escalation portion (N of about 47 patients) of the phase I ivuxolimab trial is reported in the paper. The dose-escalation cohort was roughly 83% male with a mean age of approximately 59 years, ranging from 23 to 79. The point of sequencing TCRbeta in the periphery was to test whether ivuxolimab changed TCR sequence diversity and drove clonal T-cell expansion. Among the roughly 52 dose-escalation patients, around 19 had hepatocellular carcinoma, around 15 melanoma, 9 renal cell carcinoma and 9 head and neck cancer. Three dose-escalation patients achieved partial responses, one with hepatocellular carcinoma and two with cutaneous melanoma. Patients were allowed to have had prior anti-PD-1, anti-PD-L1 or anti-CTLA-4 therapy, and more than 30% of the dose-escalation patients had previously received checkpoint inhibitors.

General study outcomes and caveats: In partial responders in the 0.1-3.0 mg/kg groups, normalized peripheral clonal expansion was found to be among the lowest, especially among CD8+ T cells. Low levels of normalized T-cell clonal expansion were also seen in some nonresponding patients. At doses of 0.1 to 3.0 mg/kg, clonal expansion of both CD4+ and CD8+ blood T cells was observed from baseline to week 6. After ivuxolimab, CD8+ T cells had more expanded clones than CD4+ T cells on average. Antigen specificity was not determined for the clonally expanded peripheral T cells.

The trial excluded patients who had a history of autoimmune disease or who were on systemic immunosuppression. In every dose cohort, peripheral blood was drawn for TCR sequencing at baseline, cycle 4 day 1, and cycle 7 day 1. Samples came from an open-label, multicenter, first-in-human phase I dose-escalation trial of ivuxolimab. Adults with locally advanced or metastatic melanoma, renal cell, hepatocellular, or head and neck squamous cell carcinoma were enrolled in the trial. Before TCR sequencing, CD4+ and CD8+ T cells were separately sorted from peripheral blood. For sequencing of the TCRbeta CDR3 region, genomic DNA was extracted from the sorted cells. The immunoSEQ Assay was used for sequencing of TCRbeta CDR3 regions. TCRdb re-hosts the immuneACCESS table, in-frame sequences only. Its copies lack some clones; in the studies checked, an unresolved V gene accounts for under half of them, and the cause for the rest is not known. A total of around 10,000 clones appear in this sample, more than 65% of them only once. About two fifths of the sample comes from the top ten.

Via the germline V gene, CDR1 is MNHEY and CDR2 SVGAGI. V is reduced by 4 bases and J by 2 bases, leaving a spacing of 5 bases between them. From its cysteine to its phenylalanine, the CDR3 spans 13 amino acids. The CDR3 DNA has 39 bases and is translated from base 1. This sequence uses TRBV6-5 and TRBJ2-2; the D gene is unclear. Here the sequenced sample was CD4+ or CD8+ T cells sorted from blood, taken in a trial of the OX40 agonist ivuxolimab. This TCR was recovered from an adult with an advanced solid tumor such as melanoma, head and neck, liver or kidney cancer. The CDR3 has the sequence CASSFFNTGELFF. In nucleotide form, the sequence is TGTGCCAGCAGTTTCTTCAACACCGGGGAGCTGTTTTTT.